The clone carrying this T cell receptor beta chain came up once. The sample is drawn from a study of blood T cell repertoires in COVID-19. Study overall: In each case, the material was cDNA or gDNA derived from T cells, B-cell-depleted T cells, or PBMCs.

Germline V lookup: CDR1 LGHNA, CDR2 YSLEER. After removal of 0 bases from V and 4 bases from J, the junction contained 8 bases not matched to a gene. This CDR3 is 19 amino acids long. Original methodology: Estimation of nucleated cell counts was performed using reference gene primer amplification. Method: immunoSEQ multiplex PCR; TCRdb's copy keeps in-frame clones and lacks some. D and trimming were read from the DNA, whereas the V and J calls and clone size are those reported in that table. The sample gives approximately 110,000 clones, roughly 75% of which show up once; 3.5% to 5% is in the top ten.

What was sequenced was peripheral blood. The chain links TRBV4-3 to TRBJ2-1; 14 bases agree with TRBD2. The TCR sequence derives from a human donor in a cohort sampled during active or convalescent COVID-19. The CDR3 DNA reads TGCGCCAGCAGCCAAGACGTGACTAGCGGGAGGGCCGTGTACAATGAGCAGTTCTTC. It specifies CASSQDVTSGRAVYNEQFF.